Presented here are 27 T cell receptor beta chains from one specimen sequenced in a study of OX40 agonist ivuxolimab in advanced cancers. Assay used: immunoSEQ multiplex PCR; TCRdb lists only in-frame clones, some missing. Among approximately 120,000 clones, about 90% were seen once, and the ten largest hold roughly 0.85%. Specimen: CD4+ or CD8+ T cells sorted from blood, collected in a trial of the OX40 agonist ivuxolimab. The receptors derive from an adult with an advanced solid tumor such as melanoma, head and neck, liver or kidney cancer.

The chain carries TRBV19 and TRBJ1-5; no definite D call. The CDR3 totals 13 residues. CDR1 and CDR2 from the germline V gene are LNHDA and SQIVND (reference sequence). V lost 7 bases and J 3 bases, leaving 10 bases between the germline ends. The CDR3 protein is CASKNAFNQPQHF. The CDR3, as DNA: TGTGCCAGTAAGAATGCCTTCAATCAGCCCCAGCATTTT.

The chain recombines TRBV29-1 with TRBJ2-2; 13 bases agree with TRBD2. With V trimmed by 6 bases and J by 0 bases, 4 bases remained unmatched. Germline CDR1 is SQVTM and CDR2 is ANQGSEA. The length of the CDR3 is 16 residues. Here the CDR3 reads CSVEGLAGSNTGELFF. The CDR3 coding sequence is TGCAGCGTCGAGGGACTAGCGGGATCGAACACCGGGGAGCTGTTTTTT.

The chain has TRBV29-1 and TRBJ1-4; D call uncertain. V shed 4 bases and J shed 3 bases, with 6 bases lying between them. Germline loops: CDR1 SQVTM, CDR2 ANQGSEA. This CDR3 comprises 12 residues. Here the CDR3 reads CSVAEPNEKLFF. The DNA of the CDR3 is TGCAGCGTTGCGGAACCTAATGAAAAACTGTTTTTT.

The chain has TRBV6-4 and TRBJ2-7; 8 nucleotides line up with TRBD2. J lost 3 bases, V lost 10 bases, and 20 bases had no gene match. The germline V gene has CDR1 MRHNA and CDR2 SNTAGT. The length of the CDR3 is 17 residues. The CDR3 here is CATSNPGGGSLYYEQYF. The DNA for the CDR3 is TGTGCCACGAGCAATCCGGGGGGGGGTTCCCTTTACTACGAGCAGTACTTC.

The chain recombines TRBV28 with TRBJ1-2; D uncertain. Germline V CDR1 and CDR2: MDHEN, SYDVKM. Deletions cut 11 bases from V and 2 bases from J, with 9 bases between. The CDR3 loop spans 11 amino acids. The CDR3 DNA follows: TGTGCCGCACGGGAGAACTATGGCTACACCTTC. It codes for CAARENYGYTF.

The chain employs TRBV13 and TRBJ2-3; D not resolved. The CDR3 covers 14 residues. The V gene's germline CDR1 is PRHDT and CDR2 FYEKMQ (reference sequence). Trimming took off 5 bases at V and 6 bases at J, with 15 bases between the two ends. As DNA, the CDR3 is TGTGCCAGCAGCGGCCCCCTCACAAGGGATACGCAGTATTTT. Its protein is CASSGPLTRDTQYF.

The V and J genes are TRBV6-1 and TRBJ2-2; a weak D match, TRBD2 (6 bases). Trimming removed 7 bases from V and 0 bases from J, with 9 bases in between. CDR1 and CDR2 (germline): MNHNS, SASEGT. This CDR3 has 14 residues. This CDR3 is CASKPSANTGELFF. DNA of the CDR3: TGTGCCAGCAAGCCTAGCGCGAACACCGGGGAGCTGTTTTTT.

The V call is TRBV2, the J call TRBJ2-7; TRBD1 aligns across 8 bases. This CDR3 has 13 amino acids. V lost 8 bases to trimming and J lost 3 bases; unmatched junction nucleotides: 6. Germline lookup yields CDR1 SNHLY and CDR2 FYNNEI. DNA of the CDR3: TGTGCCAGCTTCCAGGACAGGGACTACGAGCAGTACTTC. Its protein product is CASFQDRDYEQYF.

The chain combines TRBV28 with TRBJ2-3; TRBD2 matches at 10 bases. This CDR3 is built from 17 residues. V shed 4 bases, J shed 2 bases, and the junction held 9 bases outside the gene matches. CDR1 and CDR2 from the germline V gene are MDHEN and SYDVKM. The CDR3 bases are TGTGCCAGCAGTTCCCTCGGGACTAGCGAAAACACAGATACGCAGTATTTT. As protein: CASSSLGTSENTDTQYF.

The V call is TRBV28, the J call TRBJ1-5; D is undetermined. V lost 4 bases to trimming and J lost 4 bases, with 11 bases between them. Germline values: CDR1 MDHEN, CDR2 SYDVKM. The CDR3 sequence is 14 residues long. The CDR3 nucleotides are TGTGCCAGCAGTTCGATCGCCCTTAATCAGCCCCAGCATTTT. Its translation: CASSSIALNQPQHF.

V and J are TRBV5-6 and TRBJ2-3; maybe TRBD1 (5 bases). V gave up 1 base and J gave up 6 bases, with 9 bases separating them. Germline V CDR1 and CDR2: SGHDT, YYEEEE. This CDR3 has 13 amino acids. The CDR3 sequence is CASSLTGQDTQYF. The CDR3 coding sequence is TGTGCCAGCAGCTTGACAGGTCAGGATACGCAGTATTTT.

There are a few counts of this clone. The CDR3 sequence is CASSLSLSSTDTQYF. As DNA, the CDR3 is TGTGCCAGCAGCTTGTCCTTGTCTAGCACAGATACGCAGTATTTT. V and J are TRBV7-6 and TRBJ2-3; no clear D. CDR1 is SGHVS and CDR2 is FNYEAQ in the germline V gene. This CDR3 has 15 residues. Between the trimmed V and J ends, which lost 3 bases and 0 bases, there was a span of 10 bases.

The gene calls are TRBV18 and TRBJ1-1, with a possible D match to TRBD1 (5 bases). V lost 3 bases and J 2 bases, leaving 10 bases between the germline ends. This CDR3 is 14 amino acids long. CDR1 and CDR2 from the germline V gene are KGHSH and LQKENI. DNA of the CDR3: TGTGCCAGCTCACCGGACAACTTTAACACTGAAGCTTTCTTT. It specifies CASSPDNFNTEAFF.

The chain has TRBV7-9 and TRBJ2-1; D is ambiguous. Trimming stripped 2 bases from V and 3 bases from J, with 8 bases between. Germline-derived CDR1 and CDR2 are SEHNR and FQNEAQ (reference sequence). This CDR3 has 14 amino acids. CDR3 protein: CASSLSSSYNEQFF. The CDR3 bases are TGTGCCAGCAGCTTATCTAGTAGCTACAATGAGCAGTTCTTC.

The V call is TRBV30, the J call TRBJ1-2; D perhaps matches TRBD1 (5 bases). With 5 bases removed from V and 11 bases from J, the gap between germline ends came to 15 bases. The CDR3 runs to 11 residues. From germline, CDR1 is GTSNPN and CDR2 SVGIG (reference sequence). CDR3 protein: CAWVGAGWYTF. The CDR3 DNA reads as TGTGCCTGGGTTGGGGCAGGGTGGTACACCTTC.

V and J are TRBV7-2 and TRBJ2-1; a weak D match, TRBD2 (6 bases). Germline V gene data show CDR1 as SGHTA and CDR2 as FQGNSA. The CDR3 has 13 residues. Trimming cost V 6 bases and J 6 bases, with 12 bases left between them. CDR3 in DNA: TGTGCCAGCAGTTGGAGGGTGTTCAATGAGCAGTTCTTC. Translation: CASSWRVFNEQFF.

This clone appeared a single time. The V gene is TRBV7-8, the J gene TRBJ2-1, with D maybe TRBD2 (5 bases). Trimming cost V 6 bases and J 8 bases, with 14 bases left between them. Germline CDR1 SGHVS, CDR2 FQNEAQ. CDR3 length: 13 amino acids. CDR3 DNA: TGTGCCAGCAGTTCTCTCGGGAACCATGAGCAGTTCTTC. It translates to CASSSLGNHEQFF.

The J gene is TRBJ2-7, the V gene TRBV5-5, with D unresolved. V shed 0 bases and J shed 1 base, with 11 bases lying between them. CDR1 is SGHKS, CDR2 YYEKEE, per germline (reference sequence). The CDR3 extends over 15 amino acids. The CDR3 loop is CASSLVGVPSYEQYF. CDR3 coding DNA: TGTGCCAGCAGCTTGGTTGGGGTTCCTTCCTACGAGCAGTACTTC.

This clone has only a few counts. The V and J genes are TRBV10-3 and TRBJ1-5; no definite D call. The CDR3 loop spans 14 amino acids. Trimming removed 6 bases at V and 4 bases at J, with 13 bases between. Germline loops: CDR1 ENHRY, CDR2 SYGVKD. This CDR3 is CAISPTDGNQPQHF. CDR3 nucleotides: TGTGCCATCAGCCCAACGGACGGGAATCAGCCCCAGCATTTT.

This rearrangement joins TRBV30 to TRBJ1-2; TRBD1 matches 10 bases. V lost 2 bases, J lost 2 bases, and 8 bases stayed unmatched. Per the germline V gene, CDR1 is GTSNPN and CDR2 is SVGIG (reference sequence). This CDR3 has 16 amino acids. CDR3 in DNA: TGTGCCTGGAGTTGGGGACAGGGGCTAAGAAACTATGGCTACACCTTC. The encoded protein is CAWSWGQGLRNYGYTF.

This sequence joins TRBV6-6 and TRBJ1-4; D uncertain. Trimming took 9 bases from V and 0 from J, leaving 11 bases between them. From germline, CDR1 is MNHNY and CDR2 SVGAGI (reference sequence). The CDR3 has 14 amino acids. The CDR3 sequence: CASGYSATNEKLFF. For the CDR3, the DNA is TGTGCCAGTGGGTACTCTGCAACTAATGAAAAACTGTTTTTT.

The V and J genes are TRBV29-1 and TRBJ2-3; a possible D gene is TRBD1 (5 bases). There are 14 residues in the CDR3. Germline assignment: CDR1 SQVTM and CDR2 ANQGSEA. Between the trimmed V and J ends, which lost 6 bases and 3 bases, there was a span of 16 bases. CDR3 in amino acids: CSVVRQKATDTQYF. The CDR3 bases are TGCAGCGTCGTCAGACAGAAAGCAACAGATACGCAGTATTTT.

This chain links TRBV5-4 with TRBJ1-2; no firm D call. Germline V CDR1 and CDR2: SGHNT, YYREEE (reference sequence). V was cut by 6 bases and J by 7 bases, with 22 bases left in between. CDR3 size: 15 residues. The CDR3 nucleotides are TGTGCCAGCATGAGGGAATCCGCCTCAGAATTTGGCTACACCTTC. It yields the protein CASMRESASEFGYTF. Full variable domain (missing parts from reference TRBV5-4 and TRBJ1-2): ETGVTQSPTHLIKTRGQQVTLRCSSQSGHNTVSWYQQALGQGPQFIFQYYREEENGRGNFPPRFSGLQFPNYSSELNVNALELDDSALYLCASMRESASEFGYTFGSGTRLTVV.

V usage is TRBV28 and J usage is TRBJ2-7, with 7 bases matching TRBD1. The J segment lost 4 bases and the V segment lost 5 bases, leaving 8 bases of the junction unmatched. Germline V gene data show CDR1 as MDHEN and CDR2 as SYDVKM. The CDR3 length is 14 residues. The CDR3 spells CASSPGTEIYEQYF. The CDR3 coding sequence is TGTGCCAGCAGTCCCGGGACAGAAATTTACGAGCAGTACTTC.

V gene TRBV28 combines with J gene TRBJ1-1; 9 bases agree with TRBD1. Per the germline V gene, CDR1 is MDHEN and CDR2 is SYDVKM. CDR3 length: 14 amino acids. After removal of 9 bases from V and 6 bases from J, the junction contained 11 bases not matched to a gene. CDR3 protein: CASVKGQGSSEAFF. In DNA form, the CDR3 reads TGTGCCAGTGTGAAAGGACAGGGGAGCTCTGAAGCTTTCTTT.

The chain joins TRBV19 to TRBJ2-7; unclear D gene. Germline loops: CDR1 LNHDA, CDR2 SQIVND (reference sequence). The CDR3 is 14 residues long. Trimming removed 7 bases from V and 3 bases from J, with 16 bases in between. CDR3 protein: CASTRYHGLYEQYF. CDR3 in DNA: TGTGCCAGTACCCGATACCACGGTCTCTACGAGCAGTACTTC.

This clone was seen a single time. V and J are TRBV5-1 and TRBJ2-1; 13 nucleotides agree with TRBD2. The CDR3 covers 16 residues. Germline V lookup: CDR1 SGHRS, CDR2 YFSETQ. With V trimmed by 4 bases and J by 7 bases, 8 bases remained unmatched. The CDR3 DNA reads TGCGCCAGCAGCCCAGAACTAGCGGGAGGGCTGAATGAGCAGTTCTTC. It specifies CASSPELAGGLNEQFF.